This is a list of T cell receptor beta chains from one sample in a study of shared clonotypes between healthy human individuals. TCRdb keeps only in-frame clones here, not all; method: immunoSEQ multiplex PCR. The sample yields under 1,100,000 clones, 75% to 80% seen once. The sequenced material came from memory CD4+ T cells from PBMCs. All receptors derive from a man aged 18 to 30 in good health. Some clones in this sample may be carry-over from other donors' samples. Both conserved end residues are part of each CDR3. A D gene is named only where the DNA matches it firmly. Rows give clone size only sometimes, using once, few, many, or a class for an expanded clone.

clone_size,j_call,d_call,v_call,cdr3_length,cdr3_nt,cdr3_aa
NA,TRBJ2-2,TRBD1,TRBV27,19,TGTGCCAGCAGTCCCACCCTCCTTGCAGGACAGGGGCTAACCGGGGAGCTGTTTTTT,CASSPTLLAGQGLTGELFF
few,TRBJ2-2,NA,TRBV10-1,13,TGCGCCAGCAGTGCATTACCGGAAGGGGAGCTGTTTTTT,CASSALPEGELFF
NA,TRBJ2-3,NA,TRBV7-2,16,TGTGCCAGCAGCTTGTTAGCGGCCTCTAGCACAGATACGCAGTATTTT,CASSLLAASSTDTQYF
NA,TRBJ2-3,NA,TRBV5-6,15,TGTGCCAGCAGCCCGGGGGTGGCCGACACAGATACGCAGTATTTT,CASSPGVADTDTQYF
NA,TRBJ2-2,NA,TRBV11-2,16,TGTGCCAGCAGCTCTGACCGGGACCGCAACACCGGGGAGCTGTTTTTT,CASSSDRDRNTGELFF
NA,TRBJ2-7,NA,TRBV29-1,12,TGCAGCGTTGAAGACTCCTCCTACGAGCAGTACTTC,CSVEDSSYEQYF
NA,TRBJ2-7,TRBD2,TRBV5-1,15,TGCGCCAGCAGCAGCACTAGCGGGAGGCGCAACGAGCAGTACTTC,CASSSTSGRRNEQYF
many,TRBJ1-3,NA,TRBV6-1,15,TGTGCCAGCAGGCAGGACGCATCCTATGGAAACACCATATATTTT,CASRQDASYGNTIYF
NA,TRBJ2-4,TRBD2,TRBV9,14,TGTGCCAGCAGCCCCGGACTAGCGGGTTACATTCAGTACTTC,CASSPGLAGYIQYF
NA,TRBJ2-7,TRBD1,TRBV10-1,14,TGCGCCAGCAGTGGGCCCGGGACAGGGGGCATTCTGTACTTC,CASSGPGTGGILYF
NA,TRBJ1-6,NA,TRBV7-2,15,TGTGCCAGCAGCTTAGATAGGGCAGGGAATTCACCCCTCCACTTT,CASSLDRAGNSPLHF